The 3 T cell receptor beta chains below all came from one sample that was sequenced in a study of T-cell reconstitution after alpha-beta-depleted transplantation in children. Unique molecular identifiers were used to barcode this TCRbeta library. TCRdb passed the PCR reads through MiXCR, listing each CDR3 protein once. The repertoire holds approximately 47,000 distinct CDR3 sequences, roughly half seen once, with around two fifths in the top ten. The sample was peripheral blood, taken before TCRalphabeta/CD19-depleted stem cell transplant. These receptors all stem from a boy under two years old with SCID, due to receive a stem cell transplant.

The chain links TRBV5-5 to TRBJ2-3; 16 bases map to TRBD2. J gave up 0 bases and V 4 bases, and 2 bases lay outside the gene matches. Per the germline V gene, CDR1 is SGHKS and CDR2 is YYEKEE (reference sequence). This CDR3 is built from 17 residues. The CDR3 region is CASSPGLAGGSTDTQYF. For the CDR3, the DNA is TGTGCCAGCAGCCCGGGACTAGCGGGGGGGAGCACAGATACGCAGTATTTT.

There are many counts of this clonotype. CDR3 sequence: CASSSRDRGGEQYF. The CDR3 coding sequence is TGTGCCAGCAGCTCCCGGGACAGGGGTGGCGAGCAGTACTTC. The rearrangement joins TRBV7-6 to TRBJ2-7, with 10 bases matching TRBD1. CDR3 length equals 14 residues. Trimming at V came to 4 bases and at J to 6 bases, leaving 6 bases not matched to a gene. Germline V gives CDR1 SGHVS, CDR2 FNYEAQ.

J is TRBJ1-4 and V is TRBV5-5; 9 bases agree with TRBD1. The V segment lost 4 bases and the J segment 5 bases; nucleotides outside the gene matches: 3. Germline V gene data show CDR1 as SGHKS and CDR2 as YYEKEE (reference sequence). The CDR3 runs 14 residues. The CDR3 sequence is CASSVDRGNEKLFF. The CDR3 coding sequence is TGTGCCAGCAGCGTCGACAGGGGGAATGAAAAACTGTTTTTT.